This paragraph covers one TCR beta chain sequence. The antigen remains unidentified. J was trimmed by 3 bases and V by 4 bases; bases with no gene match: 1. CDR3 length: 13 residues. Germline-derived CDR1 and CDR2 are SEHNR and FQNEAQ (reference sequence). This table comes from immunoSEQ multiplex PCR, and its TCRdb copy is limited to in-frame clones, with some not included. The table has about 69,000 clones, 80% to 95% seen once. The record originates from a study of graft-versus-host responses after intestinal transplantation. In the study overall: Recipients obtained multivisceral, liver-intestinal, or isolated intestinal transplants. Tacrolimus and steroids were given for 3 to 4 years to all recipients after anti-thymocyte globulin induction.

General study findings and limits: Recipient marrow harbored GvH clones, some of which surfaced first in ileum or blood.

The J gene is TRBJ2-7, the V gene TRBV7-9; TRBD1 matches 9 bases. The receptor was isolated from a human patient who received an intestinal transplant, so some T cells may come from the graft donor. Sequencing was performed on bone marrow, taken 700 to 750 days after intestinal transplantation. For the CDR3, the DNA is TGTGCCAGCAGCTGGGGACAGGGCTACGAGCAGTACTTC. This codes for CASSWGQGYEQYF.